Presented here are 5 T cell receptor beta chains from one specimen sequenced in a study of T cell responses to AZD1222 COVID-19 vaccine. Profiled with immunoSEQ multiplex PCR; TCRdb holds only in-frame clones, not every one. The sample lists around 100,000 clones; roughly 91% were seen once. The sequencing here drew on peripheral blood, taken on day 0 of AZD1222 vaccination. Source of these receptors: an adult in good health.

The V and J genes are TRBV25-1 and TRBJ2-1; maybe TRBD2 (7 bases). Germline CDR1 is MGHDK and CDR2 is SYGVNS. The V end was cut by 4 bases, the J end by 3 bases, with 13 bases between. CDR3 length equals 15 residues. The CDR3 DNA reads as TGTGCCAGCAGTGTCTCGGGGGGCGTCTACAATGAGCAGTTCTTC. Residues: CASSVSGGVYNEQFF.

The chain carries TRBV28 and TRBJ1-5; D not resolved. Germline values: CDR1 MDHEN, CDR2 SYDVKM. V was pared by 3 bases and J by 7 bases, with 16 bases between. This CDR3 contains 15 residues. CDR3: CASSFGQLVRQPQHF. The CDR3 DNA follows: TGTGCCAGCAGTTTCGGGCAGTTAGTGCGCCAGCCCCAGCATTTT.

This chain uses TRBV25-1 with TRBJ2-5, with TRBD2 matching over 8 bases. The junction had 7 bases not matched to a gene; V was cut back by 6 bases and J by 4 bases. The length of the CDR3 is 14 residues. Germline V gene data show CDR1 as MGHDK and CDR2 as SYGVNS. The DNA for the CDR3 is TGTGCCAGCAGCGGGGGGGTTAATTTAGAGACCCAGTACTTC. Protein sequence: CASSGGVNLETQYF.

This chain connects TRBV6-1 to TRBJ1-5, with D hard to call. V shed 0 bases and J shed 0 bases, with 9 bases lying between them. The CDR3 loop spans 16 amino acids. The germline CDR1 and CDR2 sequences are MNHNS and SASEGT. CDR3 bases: TGTGCCAGCAGTGAAGCGTTACCATATAGCAATCAGCCCCAGCATTTT. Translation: CASSEALPYSNQPQHF.

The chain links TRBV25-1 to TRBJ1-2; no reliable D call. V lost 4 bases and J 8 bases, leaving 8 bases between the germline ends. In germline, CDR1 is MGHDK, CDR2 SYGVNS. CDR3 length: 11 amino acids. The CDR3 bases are TGTGCCAGCAGTGCCCCGGGGGGCTACACCTTC. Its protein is CASSAPGGYTF.